This TCR beta chain was sequenced in a study of blood T cell repertoires in COVID-19. About the research overall: In each case, the material was cDNA or gDNA derived from T cells, B-cell-depleted T cells, or PBMCs.

This clone was found once. Sequencing was performed with immunoSEQ multiplex PCR; in TCRdb, only in-frame clones are kept and a portion is missing. The sample includes about 69,000 clones, about four fifths of them seen just once. The sequenced material came from peripheral blood. The receptor's source is a human donor in a cohort sampled during active COVID-19.

CDR3 amino acids: CASSMIGGQPQHF. CDR3 nucleotide sequence: TGTGCCAGTAGTATGATCGGGGGTCAGCCCCAGCATTTT. The chain has TRBV19 and TRBJ1-5; D possibly corresponds to TRBD1 (5 bases). V was clipped by 3 bases and J by 6 bases, with 9 bases between them. Germline values: CDR1 LNHDA, CDR2 SQIVND (reference sequence). The CDR3 is 13 residues long.